These 10 T cell receptor beta chains were sequenced from one sample in a study of blood T cells in healthy people across ages. The authors ran a second PCR of about 6 to 11 cycles using a sample-barcoded 5' primer and a J-beta primer mix. A single record per CDR3 protein comes from TCRdb applying MiXCR to the 5' RACE reads. The sample lists 780,000 or so distinct CDR3 sequences; roughly 25% were seen once. This sample also belongs to another study, concerning T cells of mothers and their children.

Sequenced input: blood. Receptor source: a boy aged 5-17 years in good health.

The sample holds a few counts of this clonotype. The chain joins TRBV5-1 to TRBJ2-5; D may match TRBD1 or TRBD2 (5 bases each). The J call is in doubt because the DNA end fits TRBJ2-1 better. The germline V gene has CDR1 SGHRS and CDR2 YFSETQ. This CDR3 is built from 16 residues. The CDR3 DNA is TGCGCCAGCAGCCGGGACGGATTATTTGGATACAATGAGCAGTTCTTC. It is translated as CASSRDGLFGYNEQFF.

This chain links TRBV20-1 with TRBJ2-7, with TRBD1 as a possible D gene (6 bases). Germline values: CDR1 DFQATT, CDR2 SNEGSKA (reference sequence). This CDR3 contains 13 residues. V lost 6 bases, J lost 3 bases, and 15 bases lay in between. The CDR3 DNA sequence: TGCAGTGCCCCAGTCCCGGACAGCTACGAGCAGTACTTC. The encoded protein is CSAPVPDSYEQYF.

The chain employs TRBV7-2 and TRBJ1-2; unclear D gene. V dropped 5 bases and J dropped 7 bases, with 14 bases sitting between them. Germline CDR1 reads SGHTA; CDR2 reads FQGNSA. This CDR3 region has 13 residues. The CDR3 nucleotides read TGTGCCAGCAGCCTCACGGTTTCTGGTGGCTACACCTTC. It translates to CASSLTVSGGYTF.

The J gene is TRBJ1-1, the V gene TRBV5-1; 7 positions agree with TRBD1. V dropped 4 bases and J dropped 0; count of bases not matched to a gene: 9. This CDR3 has 16 amino acids. Germline V gene data show CDR1 as SGHRS and CDR2 as YFSETQ. CDR3 sequence (DNA): TGCGCCAGCAGCCTAGGGACAGCCGACCTGAACACTGAAGCTTTCTTT. Encoded protein: CASSLGTADLNTEAFF.

This clonotype was observed a handful of times. This chain uses TRBV28 with TRBJ2-5; 10 bases are shared with TRBD1. The CDR3 totals 15 residues. From germline, CDR1 is MDHEN and CDR2 SYDVKM. The V and J ends lost 5 bases and 5 bases, in that order; junction bases with no gene match: 8. CDR3 sequence reads: CASSPLTGGRETQYF. The CDR3 DNA reads as TGTGCCAGCAGTCCTTTGACAGGGGGCCGTGAGACCCAGTACTTC.

There are a few counts of this clonotype. The V gene is TRBV6-2 or TRBV6-3, the J gene TRBJ2-6; 7 bases map to TRBD1. The CDR3 extends over 15 amino acids. Germline V gene data show CDR1 as MNHEY and CDR2 as SVGEGT. The junction had 5 bases not matched to a gene; V was cut back by 6 bases and J by 3 bases. In DNA form, the CDR3 reads TGTGCCAGCAGGGGGACAGATTATGGGGCCAACGTCCTGACTTTC. Encoded protein: CASRGTDYGANVLTF.

This clonotype was found a few times. The V and J genes are TRBV5-1 and TRBJ1-1; TRBD1 agrees at 10 bases. J was trimmed by 5 bases and V by 4 bases; bases with no gene match: 14. CDR1 is SGHRS, CDR2 YFSETQ, per germline. The CDR3 has 17 residues. CDR3 in DNA: TGCGCCAGCAGCAGGGGACAGGGGATAGTCGGGGGGACTGAAGCTTTCTTT. Residues: CASSRGQGIVGGTEAFF.

This clonotype was found a few times. V usage is TRBV19 and J usage is TRBJ1-3; D ambiguous. Germline V lookup: CDR1 LNHDA, CDR2 SQIVND (reference sequence). The CDR3 loop spans 14 amino acids. Between the trimmed V and J ends, which lost 3 bases and 0 bases, there was a span of 6 bases. CDR3 sequence (DNA): TGTGCCAGTAGTATCGGGAGCTCTGGAAACACCATATATTTT. Its protein product is CASSIGSSGNTIYF.

The V call is TRBV7-9, the J call TRBJ2-1; TRBD2 matches 8 bases. Germline V lookup: CDR1 SEHNR, CDR2 FQNEAQ (reference sequence). The CDR3 length is 15 residues. V lost 8 bases to trimming and J lost 0 bases; unmatched junction nucleotides: 6. Here the CDR3 DNA reads TGTGCCAGCTACAGAAGCGGGAGCTCCTACAATGAGCAGTTCTTC. It is translated as CASYRSGSSYNEQFF.

This clonotype was seen more than once but under ten times. The rearrangement links TRBV5-5 to TRBJ1-4, with a weak D call TRBD1 (6 bases). Germline lookup yields CDR1 SGHKS and CDR2 YYEKEE (reference sequence). The CDR3 consists of 13 residues. V lost 8 bases, J lost 7 bases, and 15 bases lay in between. The CDR3 DNA reads as TGTGCCAGTAACCGAGGGGGGCGTGAAAAACTGTTTTTT. It yields the protein CASNRGGREKLFF.